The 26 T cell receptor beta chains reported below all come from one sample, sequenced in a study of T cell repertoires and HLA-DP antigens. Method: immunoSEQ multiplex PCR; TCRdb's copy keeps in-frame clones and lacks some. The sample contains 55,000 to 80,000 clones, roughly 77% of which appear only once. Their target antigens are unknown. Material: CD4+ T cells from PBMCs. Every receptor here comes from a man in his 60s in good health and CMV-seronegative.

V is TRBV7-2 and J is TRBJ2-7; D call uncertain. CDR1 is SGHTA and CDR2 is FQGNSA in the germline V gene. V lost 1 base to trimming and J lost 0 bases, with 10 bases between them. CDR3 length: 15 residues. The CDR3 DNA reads TGTGCCAGCAGCTTAGTGGGTAGGAGCTCCTACGAGCAGTACTTC. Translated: CASSLVGRSSYEQYF.

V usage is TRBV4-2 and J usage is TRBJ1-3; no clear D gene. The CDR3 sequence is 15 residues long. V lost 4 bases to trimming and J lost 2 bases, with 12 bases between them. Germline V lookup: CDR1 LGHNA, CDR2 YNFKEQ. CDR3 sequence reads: CASSPDMATGNTIYF. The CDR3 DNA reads TGTGCCAGCAGCCCGGATATGGCTACTGGAAACACCATATATTTT.

Written as DNA, the CDR3 is TGTGCCAGCAGTTCCCGTTTAGGTAAACTGTTTTTT. It specifies CASSSRLGKLFF. The rearrangement uses TRBV6-5 and TRBJ1-4; the D is unclear. Germline V gene lookup returns CDR1 MNHEY and CDR2 SVGAGI. V was cut by 4 bases and J by 11 bases, with 11 bases left in between. The CDR3 is 12 amino acids.

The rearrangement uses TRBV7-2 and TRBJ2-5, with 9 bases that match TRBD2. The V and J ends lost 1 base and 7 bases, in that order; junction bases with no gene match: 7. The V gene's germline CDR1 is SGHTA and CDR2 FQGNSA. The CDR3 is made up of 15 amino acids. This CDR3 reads CASSLGLAGIGTQYF. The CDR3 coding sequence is TGTGCCAGCAGCTTAGGGCTAGCGGGGATTGGGACCCAGTACTTC.

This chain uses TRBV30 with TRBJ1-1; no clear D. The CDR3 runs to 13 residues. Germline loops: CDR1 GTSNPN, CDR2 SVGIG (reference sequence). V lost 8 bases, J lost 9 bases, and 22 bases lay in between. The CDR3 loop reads CAAGPSMGRKAFF. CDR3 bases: TGTGCCGCCGGACCCTCCATGGGCCGGAAAGCTTTCTTT.

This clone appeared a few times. The CDR3 bases are TGTGCCAGCAGTGAAGCGGTCAATTCACCCCTCCACTTT. Translation gives CASSEAVNSPLHF. J is TRBJ1-6 and V is TRBV2; no firm D call. The CDR3 is 13 residues long. Trimming left V 0 bases short and J 7 bases short, with 4 bases between. Germline loops: CDR1 SNHLY, CDR2 FYNNEI. Looking up the rest from reference TRBV2 and TRBJ1-6 gives the full variable domain: EPEVTQTPSHQVTQMGQEVILRCVPISNHLYFYWYRQILGQKVEFLVSFYNNEISEKSEIFDDQFSVERPDGSNFTLKIRSTKLEDSAMYFCASSEAVNSPLHFGNGTRLTVT.

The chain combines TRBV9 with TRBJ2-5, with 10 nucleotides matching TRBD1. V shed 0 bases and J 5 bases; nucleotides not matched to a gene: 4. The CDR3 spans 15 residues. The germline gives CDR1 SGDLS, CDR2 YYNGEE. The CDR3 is CASSVGGTGEETQYF. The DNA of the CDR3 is TGTGCCAGCAGCGTAGGGGGGACAGGGGAGGAGACCCAGTACTTC.

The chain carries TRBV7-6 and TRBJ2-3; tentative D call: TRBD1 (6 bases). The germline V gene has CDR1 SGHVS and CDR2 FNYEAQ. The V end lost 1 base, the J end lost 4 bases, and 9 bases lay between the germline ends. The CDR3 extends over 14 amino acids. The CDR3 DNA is TGTGCCAGCAGCTTAGGGGGACACGCAGATACGCAGTATTTT. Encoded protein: CASSLGGHADTQYF. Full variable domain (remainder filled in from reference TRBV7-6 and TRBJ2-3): GAGVSQSPRYKVTKRGQDVALRCDPISGHVSLYWYRQALGQGPEFLTYFNYEAQQDKSGLPNDRFSAERPEGSISTLTIQRTEQRDSAMYRCASSLGGHADTQYFGPGTRLTVL.

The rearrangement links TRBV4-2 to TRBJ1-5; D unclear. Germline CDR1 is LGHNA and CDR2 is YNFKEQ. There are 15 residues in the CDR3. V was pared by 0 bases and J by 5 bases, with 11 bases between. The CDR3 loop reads CASSQDRLWDQPQHF. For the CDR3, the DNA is TGTGCCAGCAGCCAAGACCGGCTTTGGGATCAGCCCCAGCATTTT.

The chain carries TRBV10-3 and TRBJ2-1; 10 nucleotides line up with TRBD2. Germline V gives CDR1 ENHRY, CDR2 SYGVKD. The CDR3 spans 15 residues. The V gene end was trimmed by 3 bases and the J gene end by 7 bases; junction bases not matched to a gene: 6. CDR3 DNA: TGTGCCATCAGTGATCCTAGCGGGGGAAAGAATGAGCAGTTCTTC. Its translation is CAISDPSGGKNEQFF.

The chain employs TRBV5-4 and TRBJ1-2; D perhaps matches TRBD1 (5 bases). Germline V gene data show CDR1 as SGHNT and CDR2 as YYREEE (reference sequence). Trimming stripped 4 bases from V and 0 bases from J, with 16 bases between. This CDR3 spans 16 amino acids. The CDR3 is CASSTGAGGPNYGYTF. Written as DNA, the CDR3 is TGTGCCAGCAGCACTGGTGCCGGGGGACCTAACTATGGCTACACCTTC.

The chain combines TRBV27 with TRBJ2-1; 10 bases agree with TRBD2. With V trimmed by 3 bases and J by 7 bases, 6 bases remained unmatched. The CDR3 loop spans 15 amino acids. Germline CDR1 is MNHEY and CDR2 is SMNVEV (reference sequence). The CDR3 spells CASSFLAGEGNEQFF. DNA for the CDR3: TGTGCCAGCAGTTTTCTAGCGGGAGAAGGAAATGAGCAGTTCTTC.

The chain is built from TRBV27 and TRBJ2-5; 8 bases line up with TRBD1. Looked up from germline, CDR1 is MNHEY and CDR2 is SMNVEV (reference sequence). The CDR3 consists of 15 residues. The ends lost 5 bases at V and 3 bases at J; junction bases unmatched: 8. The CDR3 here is CASSTGQGYKETQYF. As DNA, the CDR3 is TGTGCCAGCAGTACCGGACAGGGTTACAAAGAGACCCAGTACTTC.

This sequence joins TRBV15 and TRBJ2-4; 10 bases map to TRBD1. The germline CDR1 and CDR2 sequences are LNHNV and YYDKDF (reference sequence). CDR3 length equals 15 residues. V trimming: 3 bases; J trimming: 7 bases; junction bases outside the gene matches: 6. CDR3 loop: CATSRDPGQGNIQYF. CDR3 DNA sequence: TGTGCCACCAGCAGGGACCCGGGACAGGGGAACATTCAGTACTTC.

The CDR3 nucleotides read TGCGCCAGCAGTGACCCCCCCGAGGGGCCCCCCTACGAGCAGTACGTC. Amino acids: CASSDPPEGPPYEQYV. The V gene is TRBV10-1, the J gene TRBJ2-7; D may match TRBD1 or TRBD2 (5 bases each). The ends were cut back, 3 bases at V and 2 bases at J, with 17 bases in the middle. Germline V gives CDR1 WNHNN, CDR2 SYGVQD (reference sequence). The CDR3 runs 16 residues.

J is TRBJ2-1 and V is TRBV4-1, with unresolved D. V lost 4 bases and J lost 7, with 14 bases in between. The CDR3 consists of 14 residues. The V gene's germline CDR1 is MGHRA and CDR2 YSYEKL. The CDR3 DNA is TGCGCCAGCAGCCTCTCTTTATGGGGTAATGAGCAGTTCTTC. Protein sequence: CASSLSLWGNEQFF.

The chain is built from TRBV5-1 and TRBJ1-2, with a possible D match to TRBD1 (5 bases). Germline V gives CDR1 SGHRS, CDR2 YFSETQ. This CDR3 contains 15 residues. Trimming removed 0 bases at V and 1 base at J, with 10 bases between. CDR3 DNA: TGCGCCAGCAGCTTGGCCACAGGCGGTAACTATGGCTACACCTTC. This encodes CASSLATGGNYGYTF. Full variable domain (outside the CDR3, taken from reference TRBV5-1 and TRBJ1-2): KAGVTQTPRYLIKTRGQQVTLSCSPISGHRSVSWYQQTPGQGLQFLFEYFSETQRNKGNFPGRFSGRQFSNSRSEMNVSTLELGDSALYLCASSLATGGNYGYTFGSGTRLTVV.

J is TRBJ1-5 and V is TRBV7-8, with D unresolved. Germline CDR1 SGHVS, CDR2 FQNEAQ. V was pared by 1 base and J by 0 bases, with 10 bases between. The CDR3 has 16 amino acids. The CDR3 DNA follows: TGTGCCAGCAGCTTAGTTCTGGGGAGTAGCAATCAGCCCCAGCATTTT. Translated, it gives CASSLVLGSSNQPQHF. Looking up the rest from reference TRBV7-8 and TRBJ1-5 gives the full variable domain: GAGVSQSPRYKVAKRGQDVALRCDPISGHVSLFWYQQALGQGPEFLTYFQNEAQLDKSGLPSDRFFAERPEGSVSTLKIQRTQQEDSAVYLCASSLVLGSSNQPQHFGDGTRLSIL.

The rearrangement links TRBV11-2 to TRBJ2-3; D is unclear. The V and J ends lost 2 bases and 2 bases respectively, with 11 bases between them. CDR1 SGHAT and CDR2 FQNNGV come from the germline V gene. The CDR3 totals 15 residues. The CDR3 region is CASSLNTEPTDTQYF. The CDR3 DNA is TGTGCCAGCAGCTTAAACACAGAGCCCACAGATACGCAGTATTTT. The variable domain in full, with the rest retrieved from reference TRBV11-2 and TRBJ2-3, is EAGVAQSPRYKIIEKRQSVAFWCNPISGHATLYWYQQILGQGPKLLIQFQNNGVVDDSQLPKDRFSAERLKGVDSTLKIQPAKLEDSAVYLCASSLNTEPTDTQYFGPGTRLTVL.

CDR3 DNA sequence: TGTGCCAGCAGTTTATGGGACGCCCGCTATGGCTACACCTTC. Amino acid sequence: CASSLWDARYGYTF. V is TRBV28 and J is TRBJ1-2; the D is unclear. This CDR3 region has 14 residues. From germline, CDR1 is MDHEN and CDR2 SYDVKM. Trimming took off 0 bases at V and 4 bases at J, with 9 bases between the two ends.

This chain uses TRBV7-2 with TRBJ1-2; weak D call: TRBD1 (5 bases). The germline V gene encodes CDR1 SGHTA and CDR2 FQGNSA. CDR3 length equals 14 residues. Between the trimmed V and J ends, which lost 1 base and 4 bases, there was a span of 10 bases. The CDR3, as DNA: TGTGCCAGCAGCTTAGATTCAGGGTCCTATGGCTACACCTTC. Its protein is CASSLDSGSYGYTF.

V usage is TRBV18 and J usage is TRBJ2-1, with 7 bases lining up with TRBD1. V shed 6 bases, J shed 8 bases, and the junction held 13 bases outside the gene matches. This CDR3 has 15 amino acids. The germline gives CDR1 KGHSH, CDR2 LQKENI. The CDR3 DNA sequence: TGTGCCAGCTCGGGGGACGGGACAGAGGTCGATGAGCAGTTCTTC. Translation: CASSGDGTEVDEQFF.

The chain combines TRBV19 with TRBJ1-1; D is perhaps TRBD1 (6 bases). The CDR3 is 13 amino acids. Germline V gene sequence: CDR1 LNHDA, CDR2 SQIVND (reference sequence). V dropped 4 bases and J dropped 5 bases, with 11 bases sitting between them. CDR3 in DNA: TGTGCCAGTAGTAATATAGGGGGGACTGAAGCTTTCTTT. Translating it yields CASSNIGGTEAFF. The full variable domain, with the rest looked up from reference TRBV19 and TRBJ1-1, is DGGITQSPKYLFRKEGQNVTLSCEQNLNHDAMYWYRQDPGQGLRLIYYSQIVNDFQKGDIAEGYSVSREKKESFPLTVTSAQKNPTAFYLCASSNIGGTEAFFGQGTRLTVV.

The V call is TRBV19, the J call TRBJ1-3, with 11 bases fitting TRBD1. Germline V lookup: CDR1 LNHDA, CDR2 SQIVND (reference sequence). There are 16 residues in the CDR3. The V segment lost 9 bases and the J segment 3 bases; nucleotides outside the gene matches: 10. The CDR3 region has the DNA TGTGCCAGCAGAGGGACGGACAGGGGGCTTGGAAACACCATATATTTT. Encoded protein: CASRGTDRGLGNTIYF.

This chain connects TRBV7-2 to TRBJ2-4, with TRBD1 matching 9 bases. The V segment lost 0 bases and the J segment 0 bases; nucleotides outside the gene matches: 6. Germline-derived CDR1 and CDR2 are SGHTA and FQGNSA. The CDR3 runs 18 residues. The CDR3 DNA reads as TGTGCCAGCAGCTTAGCCCCACAGGGGGCCGTAGCCAAAAACATTCAGTACTTC. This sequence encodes CASSLAPQGAVAKNIQYF. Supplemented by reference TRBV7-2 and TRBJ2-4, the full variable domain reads GAGVSQSPSNKVTEKGKDVELRCDPISGHTALYWYRQSLGQGLEFLIYFQGNSAPDKSGLPSDRFSAERTGGSVSTLTIQRTQQEDSAVYLCASSLAPQGAVAKNIQYFGAGTRLSVL.

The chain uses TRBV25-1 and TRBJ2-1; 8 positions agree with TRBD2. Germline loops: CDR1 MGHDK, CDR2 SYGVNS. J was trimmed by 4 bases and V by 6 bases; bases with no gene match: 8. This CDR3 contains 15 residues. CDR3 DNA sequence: TGTGCCAGCAGGGGAGAAGCGGGGGATTACAATGAGCAGTTCTTC. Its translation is CASRGEAGDYNEQFF.